The rows below give T cell receptor beta chains drawn from one sample of a study of identical twins. TCRdb ran MiXCR on the 5' RACE reads and lists one entry per CDR3 protein. The repertoire holds approximately 490,000 distinct CDR3 sequences, with about 20% as singletons. The sample also formed part of further work on yellow fever vaccine responses in identical twins.

The sequencing input was CD4+ T cells sorted from blood. All receptors derive from a woman aged 18-30 years in good health. CDR3s include the opening cysteine and the closing phenylalanine or tryptophan. Fields, in order: V gene, D gene, J gene, clone size, CDR3 DNA, CDR3 protein. The D gene is left open where the match is weak. Clone size is stated in some rows and not others, as once, few, many or a class when expanded.

TRBV5-5	-	TRBJ2-2	-	TGTGCCAGCAGCTTTTATTTAAACACCGGGGAGCTGTTTTTT	CASSFYLNTGELFF
TRBV20-1	TRBD2	TRBJ2-3	-	TGCAGTGCTAGAGATAACAGCGGGAGGTTCACAGATACGCAGTATTTT	CSARDNSGRFTDTQYF
TRBV18	-	TRBJ1-1	few	TGTGCCAGCTCCGACGACTCATACCTCTTTCCCCTTACTGAAGCTTTCTTT	CASSDDSYLFPLTEAFF
TRBV3-1	-	TRBJ2-1	few	TGTGCCAGCAGCGAAGCACCAGGGAAAAATGAGCAGTTCTTC	CASSEAPGKNEQFF
TRBV20-1	-	TRBJ2-4	few	TGCAGTGCTAGCAGCCAGAGGGGTAACATTCAGTACTTC	CSASSQRGNIQYF
TRBV4-2	TRBD2	TRBJ2-5	-	TGTGCCAGCAGCCAAGATCTTCCAACGGCTAGCGGGAGAGCCGGGGAGACCCAGTACTTC	CASSQDLPTASGRAGETQYF
TRBV6-1	-	TRBJ1-2	few	TGTGCCAGCAGTGAAGCAGGAGGGAGTACCTATGGCTACACCTTC	CASSEAGGSTYGYTF
TRBV24-1	-	TRBJ2-1	-	TGTGCCACCAGTGACCCCTCTACGTCCGGGCGTGAGCAGTTCTTC	CATSDPSTSGREQFF
TRBV7-9	-	TRBJ2-7	few	TGTGCCAGCAGCTTAGATGGTCGGGAGCAGTACTTC	CASSLDGREQYF
TRBV4-1	-	TRBJ2-3	few	TGCGCCAGCAGCCCCCCCGAGTGGAGCACAGATACGCAGTATTTT	CASSPPEWSTDTQYF
TRBV29-1	TRBD1	TRBJ2-5	-	TGCAGCGTTGTGGGCAGGGGGCGAAAAGAGACCCAGTACTTC	CSVVGRGRKETQYF
TRBV7-2	-	TRBJ2-2	-	TGTGCCAGCAGCTTAGTTTCAGGGGCCGGGGAGCTGTTTTTT	CASSLVSGAGELFF
TRBV24-1	-	TRBJ2-2	-	TGTGCCACCAGTGACCCCGGGGGCCGAAGCACCGGGGAGCTGTTTTTT	CATSDPGGRSTGELFF
TRBV12-3/TRBV12-4	TRBD1	TRBJ1-1	few	TGTGCCAGCGGCAGGACAGGGAACACTGAAGCTTTCTTT	CASGRTGNTEAFF
TRBV6-2/TRBV6-3	-	TRBJ2-3	few	TGTGCCAGCACCTACGCGGGACAGAGCACAGATACGCAGTATTTT	CASTYAGQSTDTQYF
TRBV28	TRBD2	TRBJ2-7	-	TGTGCCAGCACCAAAATTGCGGGAGGGTATTACGAGCAGTACTTC	CASTKIAGGYYEQYF
TRBV28	TRBD1	TRBJ1-4	-	TGTGCCAGCACGTCCGCCGGGACAGGGGAAGAAAAACTGTTTTTT	CASTSAGTGEEKLFF
TRBV5-1	-	TRBJ2-1	few	TGCGCCAGCAGCTTGGCAATCACGGGGGTCTCCTACAATGAGCAGTTCTTC	CASSLAITGVSYNEQFF
TRBV12-3/TRBV12-4	-	TRBJ1-1	-	TGTGCCAGCAGTTCAACCTCAGTGGGGCCTACTGAAGCTTTCTTT	CASSSTSVGPTEAFF
TRBV4-1	-	TRBJ2-2	-	TGCGCCAGCAGCCATACATACCTGGACAGAAACACCGGGGAGCTGTTTTTT	CASSHTYLDRNTGELFF
TRBV7-7	TRBD2	TRBJ2-5	few	TGTGCCAGCAGCCTGGGACTAGCGGGAATAGGCCAAGAGACCCAGTACTTC	CASSLGLAGIGQETQYF
TRBV10-3	-	TRBJ2-1	few	TGTGCCATCAGTGACGAGGGAGGAACCTACAATGAGCAGTTCTTC	CAISDEGGTYNEQFF
TRBV24-1	TRBD2	TRBJ2-3	few	TGTGCCACCAGTGATCCCGGACTAGCGGGCCTTAGCACAGATACGCAGTATTTT	CATSDPGLAGLSTDTQYF
TRBV20-1	TRBD2	TRBJ2-3	few	TGCAGTGCTAAGGGGACTAGCGGAAACACAGATACGCAGTATTTT	CSAKGTSGNTDTQYF
TRBV5-1	TRBD2	TRBJ2-3	few	TGCGCCAGCAGCTTGTCGAAAGCGGGAGCGCCAGATACGCAGTATTTT	CASSLSKAGAPDTQYF
TRBV10-3	TRBD2	TRBJ2-5	few	TGTGCCACCGCTGGCGGGGAGGGAGAGACCCAGTACTTC	CATAGGEGETQYF
TRBV24-1	TRBD2	TRBJ2-1	-	TGTGCCACCAGTGGTCGGGGGGCTAGCGGGGGAACCTCCTACAATGAGCAGTTCTTC	CATSGRGASGGTSYNEQFF
TRBV12-3/TRBV12-4	TRBD1	TRBJ1-1	-	TGTGCCAGCAGTCAAACAGGGGACACTGAAGCTTTCTTT	CASSQTGDTEAFF
TRBV12-3/TRBV12-4	-	TRBJ2-7	few	TGTGCCAGCAGCTTCGAGAAGGGCCCTACCTACGAGCAGTACTTC	CASSFEKGPTYEQYF
TRBV10-3	TRBD1	TRBJ2-3	-	TGTGCCATCAGTGTCCGGACAGGGGGCGCAGATACGCAGTATTTT	CAISVRTGGADTQYF
TRBV12-3/TRBV12-4	TRBD1	TRBJ2-2	few	TGTGCCAGCAGCCCTGGACAGGAGAGAGTGCCGGGGGAGCTGTTTTTT	CASSPGQERVPGELFF
TRBV24-1	TRBD2	TRBJ2-1	few	TGTGCCACCAGTGATTTAATGTCAGCGGGGGGGCGAGTTGAGCAGTTCTTC	CATSDLMSAGGRVEQFF
TRBV7-9	-	TRBJ2-2	once	TGTGCCAGCAGCCCGCAGGGGGGGCCGCGGGAGCTGTTTTTT	CASSPQGGPRELFF
TRBV10-3	TRBD2	TRBJ2-7	-	TGTGCCACACTACAAGGCCCAGCGGGAGCCTACGAGCAGTACTTC	CATLQGPAGAYEQYF
TRBV12-3/TRBV12-4	-	TRBJ1-5	-	TGTGCCAGCAGTGAGAGCGTGCGGGGACGTCAGCCCCAGCATTTT	CASSESVRGRQPQHF
TRBV5-6	-	TRBJ2-3	once	TGTGCCAGCAGCTTGGGGTTATTGTACGGGAAAATCACAGATACGCAGTATTTT	CASSLGLLYGKITDTQYF
TRBV20-1	-	TRBJ1-3	-	TGCAGTGCTAGAAGAGTGACAGCGACAGTCTCTGGAAACACCATATATTTT	CSARRVTATVSGNTIYF
TRBV29-1	-	TRBJ2-2	-	TGCAGCGTTGGGGGCCCAGGGACGGCAAACACCGGGGAGCTGTTTTTT	CSVGGPGTANTGELFF